This TCR beta chain was sequenced during a study of naive and memory T cell subsets. Regarding the study as a whole: Possibly reflecting memory cells re-expressing CD45RA, a few larger clonotypes occurred in naive repertoires, especially CD8. Over 95% of naive TCR sequences appeared only once after error correction, unlike memory subsets.

Details on this clonotype: Its antigen remains unknown.

The beta constant-region primer was an equimolar mix of two oligonucleotides covering TRBC1 and TRBC2. Nested alpha and beta constant-region primers with the SP2 primer drove four PCR rounds on ligated cDNA. From the UMI-ligation and nested PCR reads, TCRdb called clonotypes with MiXCR, one entry per CDR3 protein. Among roughly 100,000 distinct CDR3 sequences listed, roughly 12% were seen once. The origin of this receptor is a human donor in good health. Specimen: naive CD4+ T cells from blood.

DNA for the CDR3: TGTGCCAGCAGTTACTCGTCGTACCGCAACTACGAGCAGTACTTC. This codes for CASSYSSYRNYEQYF. The chain employs TRBV6-6 and TRBJ2-7; D is unclear. Trimming took 0 bases from V and 3 from J, leaving 12 bases between them. The CDR3 length is 15 residues. CDR1 is MNHNY and CDR2 is SVGAGI in the germline V gene (reference sequence).